The rows below give T cell receptor beta chains drawn from one sample of a study of blood T cells in healthy people across ages. TCRdb passed the 5' RACE reads through MiXCR, listing each CDR3 protein once. The sample contains 870,000 or so distinct CDR3 sequences, 25% to 30% of which appear only once. The sample consisted of blood. All receptors come from a woman at least 80 years old in good health. Both conserved end residues are part of each CDR3. D genes are given only for firm matches. Size is omitted from some rows. Given values are once, few, many or a class for expanded clones.

J: TRBJ2-3; size: many; V: TRBV5-1; D: TRBD2; CDR3: CASSLYTSGGATDTQYF; DNA: TGCGCCAGCAGCTTGTATACTAGCGGGGGGGCCACAGATACGCAGTATTTT
J: TRBJ2-7; size: many; V: TRBV20-1; D: NA; CDR3: CSASRGGRGNEQYF; DNA: TGCAGTGCTAGTCGCGGGGGCCGCGGAAACGAGCAGTACTTC
J: TRBJ2-2; size: few; V: TRBV7-2; D: TRBD1; CDR3: CASSLLVGTGITGELFF; DNA: TGTGCCAGCAGCTTATTAGTCGGGACAGGGATCACCGGGGAGCTGTTTTTT
J: TRBJ2-5; size: NA; V: TRBV20-1; D: NA; CDR3: CSAEQTGRLGYEQYF; DNA: TGCAGTGCTGAACAGACAGGGAGGCTCGGCTATGAGCAGTACTTC
J: TRBJ1-2; size: few; V: TRBV20-1; D: TRBD1; CDR3: CSASPGTGGGDGYTF; DNA: TGCAGTGCTAGTCCTGGGACAGGGGGCGGGGATGGCTACACCTTC
J: TRBJ2-3; size: many; V: TRBV7-2; D: TRBD1; CDR3: CASSHRMGTGGHTQYF; DNA: TGTGCCAGCAGCCACCGGATGGGGACAGGGGGCCATACGCAGTATTTT
J: TRBJ2-6; size: many; V: TRBV3-1; D: NA; CDR3: CASSQESRASGANVLTF; DNA: TGTGCCAGCAGCCAAGAATCCAGGGCTTCTGGGGCCAACGTCCTGACTTTC
J: TRBJ1-1; size: NA; V: TRBV6-5; D: NA; CDR3: CASSYRLDPWNTEAFF; DNA: TGTGCCAGCAGTTACAGGTTGGATCCGTGGAATACTGAAGCTTTCTTT
J: TRBJ2-6; size: few; V: TRBV29-1; D: NA; CDR3: CSVYSGANVLTF; DNA: TGCAGCGTGTACTCTGGGGCCAACGTCCTGACTTTC
J: TRBJ2-1; size: NA; V: TRBV18; D: TRBD1; CDR3: CASSPPGTGRYNEQFF; DNA: TGTGCCAGCTCACCACCCGGGACAGGGCGCTACAATGAGCAGTTCTTC
J: TRBJ2-5; size: NA; V: TRBV7-8; D: NA; CDR3: CASSSPSSAETRYF; DNA: TGTGCCAGCAGCTCCCCGTCGAGCGCAGAGACCCGGTACTTC
J: TRBJ2-4; size: many; V: TRBV20-1; D: TRBD1; CDR3: CSARDLGTVNIQYF; DNA: TGCAGTGCTAGAGATCTGGGGACAGTTAACATTCAGTACTTC
J: TRBJ2-2; size: few; V: TRBV27; D: TRBD2; CDR3: CASTLRDYPPGELFF; DNA: TGTGCCAGCACTCTCCGGGACTACCCTCCCGGGGAGCTGTTTTTT
J: TRBJ1-1; size: few; V: TRBV5-5; D: NA; CDR3: CASSLVRGENTEAFF; DNA: TGTGCCAGCAGCCTAGTGAGAGGGGAGAACACTGAAGCTTTCTTT
J: TRBJ2-4; size: NA; V: TRBV14; D: NA; CDR3: CASSQDGTRTAKNIQYF; DNA: TGTGCCAGCAGCCAAGATGGGACGCGGACGGCCAAAAACATTCAGTACTTC
J: TRBJ1-6; size: NA; V: TRBV12-3/TRBV12-4; D: TRBD1; CDR3: CASRFSGTGGSPLHF; DNA: TGTGCCAGCAGGTTTAGCGGGACAGGGGGTTCACCCCTCCACTTT
J: TRBJ2-5; size: NA; V: TRBV7-2; D: TRBD2; CDR3: CAGSLAGIRQETQYF; DNA: TGTGCCGGCAGCTTAGCGGGGATTAGACAAGAGACCCAGTACTTC
J: TRBJ2-7; size: NA; V: TRBV2; D: TRBD1; CDR3: CASSQGQGRAYEQYF; DNA: TGTGCCAGCAGTCAGGGACAGGGACGGGCCTACGAGCAGTACTTC
J: TRBJ1-2; size: NA; V: TRBV7-8; D: TRBD1; CDR3: CASSLDRGVVYGYTF; DNA: TGTGCCAGCAGCTTAGACAGGGGGGTTGTCTATGGCTACACCTTC
J: TRBJ1-2; size: NA; V: TRBV11-2; D: NA; CDR3: CASSYVGDYDYTF; DNA: TGTGCCAGCAGCTACGTAGGTGACTATGACTACACCTTC
J: TRBJ1-2; size: NA; V: TRBV6-6; D: NA; CDR3: CASSYTDGRAGTF; DNA: TGTGCCAGCAGTTACACAGACGGACGGGCGGGCACCTTC
J: TRBJ2-1; size: NA; V: TRBV7-9; D: NA; CDR3: CASSFGGDEQFF; DNA: TGTGCCAGCAGCTTCGGAGGGGATGAGCAATTCTTC
J: TRBJ2-1; size: many; V: TRBV20-1; D: TRBD2; CDR3: CSALLAGAANSYNEQFF; DNA: TGCAGTGCCCTGCTAGCGGGGGCCGCAAACTCCTACAATGAGCAGTTCTTC